This T cell receptor (beta chain) is from a study of T cell responses to AZD1222 COVID-19 vaccine. Regarding the study as a whole: The reported proportion of spike-specific TCRs targeting unmutated variant regions was nearly half. The number of AZD1222 recipients seropositive at baseline was only five or six. Clonal diversity may have been underestimated in mostly white British donors.

Remarks on this clone: What it binds is unknown.

TCRdb keeps only in-frame clones here, not all; method: immunoSEQ multiplex PCR. The sample lists around 270,000 clones; almost 95% were seen once. The TCR sequence derives from an adult who received the AZD1222 COVID-19 vaccine. The sample here was peripheral blood, taken 28 days after the second AZD1222 dose.

As DNA, the CDR3 is TGCGCCAGCAGCCTCGGACAGGGTGGCGAGCAGTACTTC. Its translation is CASSLGQGGEQYF. V and J are TRBV5-1 and TRBJ2-7, with 8 nucleotides matching TRBD1. The trim removed 4 bases at V and 6 bases at J, leaving 6 bases unmatched. Germline assignment: CDR1 SGHRS and CDR2 YFSETQ. This CDR3 has 13 amino acids. Drawing the rest from reference TRBV5-1 and TRBJ2-7, the complete variable domain is KAGVTQTPRYLIKTRGQQVTLSCSPISGHRSVSWYQQTPGQGLQFLFEYFSETQRNKGNFPGRFSGRQFSNSRSEMNVSTLELGDSALYLCASSLGQGGEQYFGPGTRLTVT.